Listed below are T cell receptor beta chains from one sample, sequenced in a study of CD8 T cells in Susac syndrome. TCRdb independently ran MiXCR on the immunoSEQ multiplex PCR reads; one entry per CDR3 protein. This table has roughly 180,000 distinct CDR3 sequences, roughly 95% appearing once. The sequencing input was CD4+ T cells from PBMCs. The receptors derive from a human donor in good health. Both conserved end residues are part of each CDR3. The D gene is left open where the match is weak. The size entry is marked missing in some rows and otherwise reads once, few, many or a size class.

J gene: TRBJ2-6; clone size: NA; D gene: NA; V gene: TRBV6-5; CDR3 protein: CASSYEPSYSGANVLTF; CDR3 DNA: TGTGCCAGCAGTTACGAACCTAGCTACTCTGGGGCCAACGTCCTGACTTTC
J gene: TRBJ1-1; clone size: NA; D gene: NA; V gene: TRBV18; CDR3 protein: CASSPLNTEAFF; CDR3 DNA: TGTGCCAGCTCACCCCTGAACACTGAAGCTTTCTTT
J gene: TRBJ2-1; clone size: NA; D gene: NA; V gene: TRBV28; CDR3 protein: CASSFEGNGYNEQFF; CDR3 DNA: TGTGCCAGCAGTTTCGAGGGCAATGGCTACAATGAGCAGTTCTTC
J gene: TRBJ2-7; clone size: NA; D gene: NA; V gene: TRBV11-2; CDR3 protein: CASSSIRGQGAGEQYF; CDR3 DNA: TGTGCCAGCAGCTCAATCCGGGGGCAGGGTGCAGGGGAGCAGTACTTC
J gene: TRBJ2-7; clone size: NA; D gene: TRBD2; V gene: TRBV29-1; CDR3 protein: CSVWGREGRYEQYF; CDR3 DNA: TGCAGCGTCTGGGGGCGGGAGGGCCGCTACGAGCAGTACTTC
J gene: TRBJ1-2; clone size: NA; D gene: NA; V gene: TRBV29-1; CDR3 protein: CSARLQGVGNYGYTF; CDR3 DNA: TGCAGCGCCCGATTACAGGGTGTTGGGAACTATGGCTACACCTTC
J gene: TRBJ2-3; clone size: NA; D gene: TRBD2; V gene: TRBV2; CDR3 protein: CASSAREGWDTQYF; CDR3 DNA: TGTGCCAGCAGTGCCCGGGAGGGCTGGGATACGCAGTATTTT
J gene: TRBJ2-2; clone size: NA; D gene: NA; V gene: TRBV2; CDR3 protein: CASSADTGELFF; CDR3 DNA: TGTGCCAGCAGTGCTGACACCGGGGAGCTGTTTTTT
J gene: TRBJ2-3; clone size: NA; D gene: NA; V gene: TRBV4-2; CDR3 protein: CASSPTGRETQYF; CDR3 DNA: TGTGCCAGCAGCCCCACCGGGAGAGAGACGCAGTATTTT
J gene: TRBJ2-7; clone size: NA; D gene: NA; V gene: TRBV29-1; CDR3 protein: CSVEGNNYEQYF; CDR3 DNA: TGCAGCGTTGAAGGGAACAACTACGAGCAGTACTTC
J gene: TRBJ2-5; clone size: NA; D gene: TRBD1; V gene: TRBV12-3/TRBV12-4; CDR3 protein: CASSRRTGDETQYF; CDR3 DNA: TGTGCCAGCAGTCGACGGACAGGGGATGAGACCCAGTACTTC
J gene: TRBJ2-7; clone size: once; D gene: TRBD2; V gene: TRBV7-2; CDR3 protein: CASSLLLAGREQYF; CDR3 DNA: TGTGCCAGCAGCTTATTACTAGCGGGACGCGAGCAGTACTTC
J gene: TRBJ1-5; clone size: NA; D gene: NA; V gene: TRBV28; CDR3 protein: CASKGESYSNQPQHF; CDR3 DNA: TGTGCCAGCAAAGGCGAGAGCTATAGCAATCAGCCCCAGCATTTT
J gene: TRBJ1-2; clone size: NA; D gene: NA; V gene: TRBV28; CDR3 protein: CASSLSQPQGHGYTF; CDR3 DNA: TGTGCCAGCAGTTTATCCCAACCACAGGGTCATGGCTACACCTTC
J gene: TRBJ1-2; clone size: NA; D gene: TRBD1; V gene: TRBV6-5; CDR3 protein: CASSLTGYYGYTF; CDR3 DNA: TGTGCCAGCAGCTTGACAGGGTACTATGGCTACACCTTC
J gene: TRBJ1-1; clone size: NA; D gene: TRBD1; V gene: TRBV20-1; CDR3 protein: CSAGTGVETEAFF; CDR3 DNA: TGCAGTGCTGGGACAGGGGTGGAGACTGAAGCTTTCTTT
J gene: TRBJ1-5; clone size: once; D gene: NA; V gene: TRBV9; CDR3 protein: CASSVGDQPQHF; CDR3 DNA: TGTGCCAGCAGCGTGGGCGATCAGCCCCAGCATTTT
J gene: TRBJ2-1; clone size: NA; D gene: NA; V gene: TRBV20-1; CDR3 protein: CSARLLENEQFF; CDR3 DNA: TGCAGTGCTAGATTATTAGAAAATGAGCAGTTCTTC
J gene: TRBJ2-7; clone size: NA; D gene: NA; V gene: TRBV7-8; CDR3 protein: CASSPQVEQYF; CDR3 DNA: TGTGCCAGCAGCCCCCAGGTCGAGCAGTACTTC
J gene: TRBJ2-5; clone size: NA; D gene: NA; V gene: TRBV25-1; CDR3 protein: CASLGTGQETQYF; CDR3 DNA: TGTGCCAGCCTCGGGACGGGCCAAGAGACCCAGTACTTC
J gene: TRBJ2-1; clone size: NA; D gene: TRBD2; V gene: TRBV29-1; CDR3 protein: CSVFTGLAGPPGFF; CDR3 DNA: TGCAGCGTTTTTACGGGACTAGCGGGTCCTCCCGGGTTCTTC
J gene: TRBJ2-1; clone size: NA; D gene: TRBD2; V gene: TRBV4-2; CDR3 protein: CASSQGLAGGTYNEQFF; CDR3 DNA: TGTGCCAGCAGTCAGGGACTAGCGGGAGGCACCTACAATGAGCAGTTCTTC
J gene: TRBJ2-1; clone size: NA; D gene: TRBD2; V gene: TRBV27; CDR3 protein: CASNPSGRSEQFF; CDR3 DNA: TGTGCCAGCAACCCTAGCGGGAGATCTGAGCAGTTCTTC
J gene: TRBJ1-2; clone size: NA; D gene: TRBD1; V gene: TRBV5-1; CDR3 protein: CASSPTGGGQYGYTF; CDR3 DNA: TGCGCCAGCAGCCCGACAGGGGGCGGGCAATATGGCTACACCTTC
J gene: TRBJ1-4; clone size: NA; D gene: NA; V gene: TRBV28; CDR3 protein: CASSSPATNEKLFF; CDR3 DNA: TGTGCCAGCAGTTCCCCCGCAACTAATGAAAAACTGTTTTTT
J gene: TRBJ2-7; clone size: NA; D gene: NA; V gene: TRBV29-1; CDR3 protein: CSVESPSTYEQYF; CDR3 DNA: TGCAGCGTTGAGTCTCCGTCGACCTACGAGCAGTACTTC
J gene: TRBJ2-3; clone size: NA; D gene: NA; V gene: TRBV24-1; CDR3 protein: CATSGGPRTDTQYF; CDR3 DNA: TGTGCCACCAGTGGAGGCCCCAGGACAGATACGCAGTATTTT
J gene: TRBJ2-1; clone size: NA; D gene: TRBD2; V gene: TRBV27; CDR3 protein: CASSTRTSGQFF; CDR3 DNA: TGTGCCAGCAGTACCCGGACTAGCGGGCAGTTCTTC
J gene: TRBJ2-1; clone size: NA; D gene: NA; V gene: TRBV7-3; CDR3 protein: CASSAKRENEQFF; CDR3 DNA: TGTGCCAGCAGCGCAAAAAGGGAGAATGAGCAGTTCTTC
J gene: TRBJ1-2; clone size: NA; D gene: NA; V gene: TRBV27; CDR3 protein: CASSLSGGTYGYTF; CDR3 DNA: TGTGCCAGCAGTTTATCGGGGGGGACCTATGGCTACACCTTC
J gene: TRBJ1-2; clone size: NA; D gene: NA; V gene: TRBV4-3; CDR3 protein: CASSQGWGGDGYTF; CDR3 DNA: TGCGCCAGCAGCCAAGGGTGGGGGGGTGATGGCTACACCTTC
J gene: TRBJ2-1; clone size: NA; D gene: TRBD2; V gene: TRBV4-2; CDR3 protein: CASSQDKASGVYNEQFF; CDR3 DNA: TGTGCCAGCAGCCAAGATAAGGCTAGCGGGGTATACAATGAGCAGTTCTTC
J gene: TRBJ1-1; clone size: once; D gene: NA; V gene: TRBV29-1; CDR3 protein: CSVLTIDRGLPTVLNTEAFF; CDR3 DNA: TGCAGCGTCCTCACGATTGACAGAGGCCTACCCACCGTATTAAACACTGAAGCTTTCTTT
J gene: TRBJ2-7; clone size: NA; D gene: NA; V gene: TRBV20-1; CDR3 protein: CSARGGRFNPEQYF; CDR3 DNA: TGCAGTGCTAGAGGCGGTAGGTTTAACCCCGAGCAGTACTTC
J gene: TRBJ1-5; clone size: NA; D gene: NA; V gene: TRBV6-5; CDR3 protein: CASSYSFGRPQHF; CDR3 DNA: TGTGCCAGCAGTTACTCATTTGGCAGACCCCAGCATTTT
J gene: TRBJ2-7; clone size: few; D gene: TRBD2; V gene: TRBV7-9; CDR3 protein: CASTVAGSYEQYF; CDR3 DNA: TGTGCCAGCACCGTAGCGGGCTCCTACGAGCAGTACTTC
J gene: TRBJ2-1; clone size: NA; D gene: NA; V gene: TRBV7-3; CDR3 protein: CASRRDAYNEQFF; CDR3 DNA: TGTGCCAGCAGGCGGGATGCCTACAATGAGCAGTTCTTC
J gene: TRBJ2-2; clone size: once; D gene: NA; V gene: TRBV9; CDR3 protein: CASSTSDGSGTGELFF; CDR3 DNA: TGTGCCAGCAGCACCAGTGACGGGAGCGGAACCGGGGAGCTGTTTTTT
J gene: TRBJ1-5; clone size: NA; D gene: NA; V gene: TRBV19; CDR3 protein: CASSMRGAGNQPQHF; CDR3 DNA: TGTGCCAGTAGTATGCGGGGGGCGGGCAATCAGCCCCAGCATTTT
J gene: TRBJ2-1; clone size: NA; D gene: TRBD1; V gene: TRBV29-1; CDR3 protein: CSATTGGYNEQFF; CDR3 DNA: TGCAGCGCAACCACAGGGGGTTACAATGAGCAGTTCTTC
J gene: TRBJ2-1; clone size: once; D gene: TRBD2; V gene: TRBV20-1; CDR3 protein: CSAPTTSDNEQFF; CDR3 DNA: TGCAGTGCCCCAACCACTAGCGACAATGAGCAGTTCTTC
J gene: TRBJ2-2; clone size: NA; D gene: NA; V gene: TRBV6-5; CDR3 protein: CASRWAGELFF; CDR3 DNA: TGTGCCAGCCGGTGGGCGGGGGAGCTGTTTTTT
J gene: TRBJ2-1; clone size: NA; D gene: NA; V gene: TRBV6-6; CDR3 protein: CASSYGENEQFF; CDR3 DNA: TGTGCCAGCAGTTACGGAGAAAATGAGCAGTTCTTC
J gene: TRBJ2-1; clone size: NA; D gene: NA; V gene: TRBV3-1; CDR3 protein: CASSQESRPPRNEQFF; CDR3 DNA: TGTGCCAGCAGCCAAGAATCTCGGCCCCCGAGGAATGAGCAGTTCTTC
J gene: TRBJ2-1; clone size: NA; D gene: NA; V gene: TRBV20-1; CDR3 protein: CSAREGGNEQFF; CDR3 DNA: TGCAGTGCTAGAGAAGGGGGCAATGAGCAGTTCTTC